This T cell receptor beta chain was identified during a study of PD-1 blockade in classical Hodgkin lymphoma (dated by TCRdb to 2020 to 2021). Notes on the research overall: The study used CyTOF and TCR beta sequencing to define a peripheral blood immune signature of response to PD-1 blockade in classical Hodgkin lymphoma. Paper-wide results and their limitations: Only a single clinical trial cohort was studied, and what caused the repertoire differences, possibly disease activity or prior therapy, remained undefined. Baseline TCR diversity was reported as lower in newly diagnosed patients than in healthy donors, and lower still in relapsed/refractory patients.

The time point label, read with the paper, signifies: newly diagnosed, previously untreated cHL patient sample. Magnetic negative selection with a Miltenyi CD4+ T cell isolation kit was used to purify CD4+ T cells from thawed PBMCs. As a comparison group for the relapsed/refractory trial patients, PBMCs were sequenced from patients with newly diagnosed, previously untreated classical Hodgkin lymphoma. Peripheral blood was collected in 8 mL Vacutainer Cell Preparation Tubes, from which PBMCs were isolated by centrifugation and then cryopreserved. Purified CD4+ and CD8+ fractions were generated only in cases for which an additional PBMC sample was available. Magnetically labelled cells were depleted on LS columns in a quadroMACS separator, and the flow-through was collected as the purified fraction. Genomic DNA was isolated using the Qiagen DNeasy kit from unsorted PBMCs as well as from negatively selected CD4+ and CD8+ fractions. Amplification of TCR beta CDR3 regions was done by immunoSEQ multiplex PCR with primers that anneal to V and J segments. A synthetic immune receptor repertoire was used to minimize amplification bias, and any remaining bias was removed computationally after sequencing. The study's own analysis went as follows. Repertoire diversity was quantified as the Shannon entropy index using custom Python scripts. Unsorted, CD4+ and CD8+ repertoires were analyzed separately, except for combined analyses in which CD4+ and CD8+ sequences were merged in silico. TCRdb holds this immuneACCESS table with in-frame rearrangements only. Some clones are missing; in checked studies, unresolved V genes explain under half, and the rest has no known cause. That table is the source of V, J and clone size, and D and trimming were worked out from the DNA. The sample has almost 20,000 clones on record, about four fifths of them singletons. The top ten hold 1% to 1.5% of the sample.

With respect to this clone: What antigen it recognizes has not been identified. Base quality data are lacking; no much larger clone is found one base away.

According to the germline V gene (reference sequence), CDR1 reads LNHNV and CDR2 reads YYDKDF. The CDR3, cysteine through phenylalanine, is 12 amino acids long. Of all the DNA, just the CDR3 is kept, 36 bases in frame from base 1. Trimming at the junction amounts to 0 bases on V and 7 bases on J, and the germline ends lie 6 bases apart. The sequence is built from TRBV15 and TRBJ1-1; the D gene identity is not certain. The source of this sequence is a human donor with classical Hodgkin lymphoma. The sequencing input was CD4+ T cells from blood. The sequence in DNA is TGTGCCACCAGCAGAGAGGGATTTGAAGCTTTCTTT. Its protein product is CATSREGFEAFF.